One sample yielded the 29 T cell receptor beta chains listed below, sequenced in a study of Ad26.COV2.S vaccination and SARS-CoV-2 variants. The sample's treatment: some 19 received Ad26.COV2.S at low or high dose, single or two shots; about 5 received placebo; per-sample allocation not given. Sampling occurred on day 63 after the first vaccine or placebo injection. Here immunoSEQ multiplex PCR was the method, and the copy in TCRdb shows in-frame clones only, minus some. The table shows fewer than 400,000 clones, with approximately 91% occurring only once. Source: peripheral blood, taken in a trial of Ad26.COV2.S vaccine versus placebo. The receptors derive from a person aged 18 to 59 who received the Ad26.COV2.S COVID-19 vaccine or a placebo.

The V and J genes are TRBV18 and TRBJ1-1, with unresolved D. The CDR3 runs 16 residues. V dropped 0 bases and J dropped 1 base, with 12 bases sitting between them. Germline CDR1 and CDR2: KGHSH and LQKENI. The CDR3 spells CASSPPNHAANTEAFF. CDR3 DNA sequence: TGTGCCAGCTCACCACCCAATCATGCGGCGAACACTGAAGCTTTCTTT. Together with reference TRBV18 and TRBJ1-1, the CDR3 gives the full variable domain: NAGVMQNPRHLVRRRGQEARLRCSPMKGHSHVYWYRQLPEEGLKFMVYLQKENIIDESGMPKERFSAEFPKEGPSILRIQQVVRGDSAAYFCASSPPNHAANTEAFFGQGTRLTVV.

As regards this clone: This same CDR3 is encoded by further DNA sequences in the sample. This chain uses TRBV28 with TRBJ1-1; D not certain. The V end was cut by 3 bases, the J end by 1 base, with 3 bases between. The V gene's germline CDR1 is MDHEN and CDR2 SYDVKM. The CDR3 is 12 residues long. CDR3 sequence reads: CASSLGNTEAFF. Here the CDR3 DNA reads TGTGCCAGCAGTTTGGGGAACACTGAAGCTTTCTTT.

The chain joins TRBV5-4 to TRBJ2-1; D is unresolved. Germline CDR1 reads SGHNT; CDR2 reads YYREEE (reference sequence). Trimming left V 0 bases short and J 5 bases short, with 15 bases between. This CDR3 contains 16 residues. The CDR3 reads CASSLDGSYTHNEQFF. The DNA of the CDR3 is TGTGCCAGCAGCTTGGACGGGTCGTATACCCACAATGAGCAGTTCTTC. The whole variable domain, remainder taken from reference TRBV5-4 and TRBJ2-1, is ETGVTQSPTHLIKTRGQQVTLRCSSQSGHNTVSWYQQALGQGPQFIFQYYREEENGRGNFPPRFSGLQFPNYSSELNVNALELDDSALYLCASSLDGSYTHNEQFFGPGTRLTVL.

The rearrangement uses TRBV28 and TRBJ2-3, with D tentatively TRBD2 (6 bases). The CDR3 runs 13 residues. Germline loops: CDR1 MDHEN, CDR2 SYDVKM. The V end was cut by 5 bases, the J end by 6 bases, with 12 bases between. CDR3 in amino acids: CASSSGPIDTQYF. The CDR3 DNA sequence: TGTGCCAGCAGTAGCGGGCCGATTGATACGCAGTATTTT.

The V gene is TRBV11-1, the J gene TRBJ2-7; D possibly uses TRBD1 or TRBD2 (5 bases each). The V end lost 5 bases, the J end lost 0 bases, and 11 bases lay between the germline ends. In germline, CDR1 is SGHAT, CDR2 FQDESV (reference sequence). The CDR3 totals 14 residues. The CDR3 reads CASSRDHSSYEQYF. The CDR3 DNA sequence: TGTGCCAGCAGCCGGGACCACAGCTCCTACGAGCAGTACTTC. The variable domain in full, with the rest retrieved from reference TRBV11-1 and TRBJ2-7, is EAEVAQSPRYKITEKSQAVAFWCDPISGHATLYWYRQILGQGPELLVQFQDESVVDDSQLPKDRFSAERLKGVDSTLKIQPAELGDSAMYLCASSRDHSSYEQYFGPGTRLTVT.

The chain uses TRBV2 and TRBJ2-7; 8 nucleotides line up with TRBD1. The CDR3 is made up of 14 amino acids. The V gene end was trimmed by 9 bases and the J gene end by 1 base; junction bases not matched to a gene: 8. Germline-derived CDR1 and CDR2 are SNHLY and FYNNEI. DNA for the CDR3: TGTGCCAGTGCCCGGGACAGGCGTTCCTACGAGCAGTACTTC. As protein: CASARDRRSYEQYF.

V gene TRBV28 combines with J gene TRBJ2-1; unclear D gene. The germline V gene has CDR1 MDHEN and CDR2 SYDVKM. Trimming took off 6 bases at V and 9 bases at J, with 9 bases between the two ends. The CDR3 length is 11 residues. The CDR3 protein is CASSLRLEQFF. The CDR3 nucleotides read TGTGCCAGCAGCCTAAGACTTGAGCAGTTCTTC.

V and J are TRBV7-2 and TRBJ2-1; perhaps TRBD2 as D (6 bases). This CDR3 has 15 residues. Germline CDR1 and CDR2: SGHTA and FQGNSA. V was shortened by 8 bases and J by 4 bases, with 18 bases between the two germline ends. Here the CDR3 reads CASGRLGRGYNEQFF. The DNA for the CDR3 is TGTGCCAGCGGCCGTTTGGGGCGGGGTTACAATGAGCAGTTCTTC.

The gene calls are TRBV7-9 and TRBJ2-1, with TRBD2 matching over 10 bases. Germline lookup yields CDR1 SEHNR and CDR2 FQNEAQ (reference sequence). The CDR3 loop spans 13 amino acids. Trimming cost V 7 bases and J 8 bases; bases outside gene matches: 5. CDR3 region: CASNLAGDHEQFF. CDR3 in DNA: TGTGCCAGCAACCTAGCGGGAGACCATGAGCAGTTCTTC.

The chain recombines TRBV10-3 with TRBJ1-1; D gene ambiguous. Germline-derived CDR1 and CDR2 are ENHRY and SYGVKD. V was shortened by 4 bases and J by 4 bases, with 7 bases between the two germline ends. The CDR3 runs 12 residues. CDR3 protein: CAISAEGTEAFF. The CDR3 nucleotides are TGTGCCATCAGTGCGGAGGGCACTGAAGCTTTCTTT.

CDR3 bases: TGTGCCAGTAGTATAGTTGGGACTAACTATGGCTACACCTTC. Translation: CASSIVGTNYGYTF. This chain uses TRBV19 with TRBJ1-2; D gene ambiguous. Between the trimmed V and J ends, which lost 1 base and 0 bases, there was a span of 6 bases. This CDR3 comprises 14 residues. CDR1 is LNHDA and CDR2 is SQIVND in the germline V gene (reference sequence).

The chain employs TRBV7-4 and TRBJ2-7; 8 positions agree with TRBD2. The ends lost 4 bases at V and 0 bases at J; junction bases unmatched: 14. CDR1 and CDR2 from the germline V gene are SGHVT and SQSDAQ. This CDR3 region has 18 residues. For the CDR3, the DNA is TGTGCCAGCAGCTATAGCGGGGTAAACCCCCCGAGCTCCTACGAGCAGTACTTC. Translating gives CASSYSGVNPPSSYEQYF. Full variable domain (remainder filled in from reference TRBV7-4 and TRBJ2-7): GAGVSQSPRYKVAKRGRDVALRCDSISGHVTLYWYRQTLGQGSEVLTYSQSDAQRDKSGRPSGRFSAERPERSVSTLKIQRTEQGDSAVYLCASSYSGVNPPSSYEQYFGPGTRLTVT.

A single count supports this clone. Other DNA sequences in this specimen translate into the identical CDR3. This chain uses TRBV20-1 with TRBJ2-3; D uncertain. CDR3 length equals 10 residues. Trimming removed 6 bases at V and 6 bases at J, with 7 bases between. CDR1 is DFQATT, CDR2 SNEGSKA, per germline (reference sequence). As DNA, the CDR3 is TGCAGTGCAAGCAGGGATACGCAGTATTTT. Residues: CSASRDTQYF.

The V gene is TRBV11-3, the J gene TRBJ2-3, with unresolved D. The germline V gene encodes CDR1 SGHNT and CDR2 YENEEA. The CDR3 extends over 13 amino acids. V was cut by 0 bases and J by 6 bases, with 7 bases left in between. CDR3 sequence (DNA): TGTGCCAGCAGCTTAGATATGTGGGATACGCAGTATTTT. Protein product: CASSLDMWDTQYF.

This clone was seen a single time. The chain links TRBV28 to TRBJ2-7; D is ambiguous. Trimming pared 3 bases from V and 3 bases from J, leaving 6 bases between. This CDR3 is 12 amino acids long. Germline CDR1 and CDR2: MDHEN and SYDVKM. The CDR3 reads CASSFLGYEQYF. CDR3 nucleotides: TGTGCCAGCAGTTTCTTGGGCTACGAGCAGTACTTC.

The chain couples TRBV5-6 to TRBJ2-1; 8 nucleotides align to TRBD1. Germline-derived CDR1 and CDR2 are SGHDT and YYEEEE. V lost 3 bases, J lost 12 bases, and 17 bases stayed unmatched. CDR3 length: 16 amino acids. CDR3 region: CASSSAGTGSRRGQFF. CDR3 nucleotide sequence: TGTGCCAGCAGCTCCGCCGGGACAGGCTCAAGGAGAGGGCAGTTCTTC.

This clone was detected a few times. The CDR3, as DNA: TGCGCCAGCAGCTCAGGGACCCGCCTTAGGAATGAGCAGTTCTTC. Translation gives CASSSGTRLRNEQFF. The chain links TRBV5-1 to TRBJ2-1; D is tentatively TRBD1 or TRBD2 (5 bases each). Germline V lookup: CDR1 SGHRS, CDR2 YFSETQ. V lost 3 bases and J 7 bases, leaving 17 bases between the germline ends. The CDR3 contains 15 residues.

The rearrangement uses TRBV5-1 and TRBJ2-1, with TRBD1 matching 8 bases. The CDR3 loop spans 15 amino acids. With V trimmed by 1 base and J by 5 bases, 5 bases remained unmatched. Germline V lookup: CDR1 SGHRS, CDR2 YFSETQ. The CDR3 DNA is TGCGCCAGCAGCTTGCAGGGGGCGAGCCACAATGAGCAGTTCTTC. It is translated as CASSLQGASHNEQFF.

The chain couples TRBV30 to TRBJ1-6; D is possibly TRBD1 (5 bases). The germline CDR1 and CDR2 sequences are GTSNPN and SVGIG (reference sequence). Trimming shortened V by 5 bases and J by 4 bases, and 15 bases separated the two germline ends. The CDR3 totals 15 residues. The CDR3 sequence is CAWVAGRPYNSPLHF. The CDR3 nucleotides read TGTGCCTGGGTGGCAGGGCGCCCTTATAATTCACCCCTCCACTTT.

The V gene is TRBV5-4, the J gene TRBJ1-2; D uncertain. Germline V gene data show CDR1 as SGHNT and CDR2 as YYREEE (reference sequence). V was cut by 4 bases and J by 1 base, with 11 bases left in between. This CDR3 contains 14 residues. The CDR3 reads CASSRDTVNYGYTF. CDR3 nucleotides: TGTGCCAGCAGCCGCGACACCGTTAACTATGGCTACACCTTC.

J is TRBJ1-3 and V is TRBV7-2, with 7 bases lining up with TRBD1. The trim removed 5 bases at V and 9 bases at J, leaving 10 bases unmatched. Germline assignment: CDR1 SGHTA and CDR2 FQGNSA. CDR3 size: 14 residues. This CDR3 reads CASSPQGPIGTIYF. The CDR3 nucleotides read TGTGCCAGCAGCCCACAGGGGCCGATCGGCACCATATATTTT. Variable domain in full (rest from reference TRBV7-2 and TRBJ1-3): GAGVSQSPSNKVTEKGKDVELRCDPISGHTALYWYRQSLGQGLEFLIYFQGNSAPDKSGLPSDRFSAERTGGSVSTLTIQRTQQEDSAVYLCASSPQGPIGTIYFGEGSWLTVV.

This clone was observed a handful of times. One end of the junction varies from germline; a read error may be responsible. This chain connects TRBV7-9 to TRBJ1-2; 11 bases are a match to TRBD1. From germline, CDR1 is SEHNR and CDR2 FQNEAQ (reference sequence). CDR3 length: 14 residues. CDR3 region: CASSLVGTGGIYNF. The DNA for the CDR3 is TGTGCCAGCAGCTTAGTTGGGACAGGGGGAATCTACAACTTC.

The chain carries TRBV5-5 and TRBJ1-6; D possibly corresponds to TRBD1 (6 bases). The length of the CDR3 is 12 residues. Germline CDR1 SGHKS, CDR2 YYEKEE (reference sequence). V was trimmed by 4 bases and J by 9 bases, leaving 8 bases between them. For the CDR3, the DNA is TGTGCCAGCAGCCAGGACAGTTCACCCCTCCACTTT. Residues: CASSQDSSPLHF. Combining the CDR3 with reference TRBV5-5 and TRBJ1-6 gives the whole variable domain DAGVTQSPTHLIKTRGQQVTLRCSPISGHKSVSWYQQVLGQGPQFIFQYYEKEERGRGNFPDRFSARQFPNYSSELNVNALLLGDSALYLCASSQDSSPLHFGNGTRLTVT.

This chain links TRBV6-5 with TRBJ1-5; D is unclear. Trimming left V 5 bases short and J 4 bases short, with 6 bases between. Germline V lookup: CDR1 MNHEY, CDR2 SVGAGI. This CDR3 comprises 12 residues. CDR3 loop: CASSTVNQPQHF. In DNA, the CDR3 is TGTGCCAGCAGTACGGTGAATCAGCCCCAGCATTTT.

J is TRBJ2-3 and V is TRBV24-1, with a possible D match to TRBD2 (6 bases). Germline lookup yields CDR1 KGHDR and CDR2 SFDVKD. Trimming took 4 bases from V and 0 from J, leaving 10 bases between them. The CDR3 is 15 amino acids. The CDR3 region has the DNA TGTGCCACCAGTGACCCCAGCGGGAGCACAGATACGCAGTATTTT. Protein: CATSDPSGSTDTQYF.

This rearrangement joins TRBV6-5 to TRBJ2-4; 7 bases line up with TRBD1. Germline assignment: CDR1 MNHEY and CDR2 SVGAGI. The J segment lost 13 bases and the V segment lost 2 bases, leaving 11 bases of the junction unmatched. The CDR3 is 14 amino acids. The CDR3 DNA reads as TGTGCCAGCAGTTACAGAGGGACAGACGAGAAGCAGTACTTC. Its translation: CASSYRGTDEKQYF.

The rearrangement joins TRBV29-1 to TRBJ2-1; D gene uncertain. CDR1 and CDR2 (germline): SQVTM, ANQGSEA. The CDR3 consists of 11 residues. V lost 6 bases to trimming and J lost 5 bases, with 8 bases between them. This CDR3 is CSVGFDNEQFF. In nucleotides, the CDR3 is TGCAGCGTGGGGTTCGACAATGAGCAGTTCTTC.

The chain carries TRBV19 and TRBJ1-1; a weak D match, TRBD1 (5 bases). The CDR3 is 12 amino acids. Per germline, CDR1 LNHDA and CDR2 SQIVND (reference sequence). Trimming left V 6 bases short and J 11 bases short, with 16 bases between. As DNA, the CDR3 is TGTGCCAGTAGCCTCCTCGGAGGGGAGGCTTTCTTT. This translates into CASSLLGGEAFF.

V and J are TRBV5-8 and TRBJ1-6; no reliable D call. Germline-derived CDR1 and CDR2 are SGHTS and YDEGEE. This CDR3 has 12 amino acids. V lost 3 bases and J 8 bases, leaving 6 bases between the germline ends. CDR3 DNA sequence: TGTGCCAGCAGCTACTTCCATTCACCCCTCCACTTT. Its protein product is CASSYFHSPLHF.